This T cell receptor (beta chain) was sequenced in a study of T cells after yellow fever vaccination. This clonotype was seen a handful of times. TCRdb reprocessed the 5' RACE reads with MiXCR, giving one entry per CDR3 protein. The data hold hundreds of thousands of distinct CDR3 sequences, with roughly an eighth observed a single time. V dropped 2 bases and J dropped 2 bases, with 21 bases sitting between them. CDR3 length: 18 amino acids. Germline V gene data show CDR1 as SGHTA and CDR2 as FQGTGA. The material sequenced was PBMCs, taken on the day of the yellow fever booster vaccination. The J gene is TRBJ2-5, the V gene TRBV7-3; D is unclear. This sequence was found in a man aged 30-40 years who received the YFV17D yellow fever vaccine. The CDR3 region has the DNA TGTGCCAGCAGCTTAGGCCCCCGGACGGCCGTTCCTCAAGAGACCCAGTACTTC. Translating gives CASSLGPRTAVPQETQYF.